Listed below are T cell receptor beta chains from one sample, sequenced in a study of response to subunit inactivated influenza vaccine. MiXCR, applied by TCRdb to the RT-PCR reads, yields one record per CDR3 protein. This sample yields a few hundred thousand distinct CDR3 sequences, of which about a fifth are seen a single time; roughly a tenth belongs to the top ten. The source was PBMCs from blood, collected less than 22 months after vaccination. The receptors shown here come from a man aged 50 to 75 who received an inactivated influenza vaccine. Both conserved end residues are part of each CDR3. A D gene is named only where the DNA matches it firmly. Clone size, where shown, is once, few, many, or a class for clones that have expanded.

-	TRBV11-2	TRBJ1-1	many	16	TGTGCCAGCAGCTTAGACACCGGGACCCGAATTAATAAAGCTTTCTTT	CASSLDTGTRINKAFF
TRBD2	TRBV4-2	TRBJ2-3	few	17	TGTGCCAGCAGCCAAGAAAGTAGCGGGAGTATCACAGATACGCAGTATTTT	CASSQESSGSITDTQYF
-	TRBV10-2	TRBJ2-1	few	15	TGCGCCAGCACGGCGCAACCGATAATCGGGCATGAGCAGTTCTTC	CASTAQPIIGHEQFF
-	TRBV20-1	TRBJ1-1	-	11	TGCAGTGCTAGAGCCGGAATTGAAGCTTTCTTT	CSARAGIEAFF
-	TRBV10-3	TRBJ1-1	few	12	TGTGCCATCAGTGAGTGGGCAAGCGGAGCTTTCTTT	CAISEWASGAFF
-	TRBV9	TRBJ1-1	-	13	TGTGCCAGCAGCGATGGGGTGAACACTGAAGCTTTCTTT	CASSDGVNTEAFF
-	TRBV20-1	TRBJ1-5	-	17	TGCAGTGCTAGAGATATCGCTCAGGCCTATAGCAATCAGCCCCAGCATTTT	CSARDIAQAYSNQPQHF
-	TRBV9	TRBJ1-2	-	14	TGTGCCAGCAGCGTAGAAGATTCCGGCTATGGCTACACCTTC	CASSVEDSGYGYTF
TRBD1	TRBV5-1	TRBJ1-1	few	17	TGCGCCAGCAGCTTGGGTGCAGGGGGCATGGTGAACACTGAAGCTTTCTTT	CASSLGAGGMVNTEAFF
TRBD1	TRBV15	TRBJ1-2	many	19	TGTGCCACCAGCAGAGATTTTCGCCGGGACAGGGGTTTTCGCTATGGCTACACCTTC	CATSRDFRRDRGFRYGYTF
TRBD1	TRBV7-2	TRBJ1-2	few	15	TGTGCCAGCAGCCCAAGACAGGGGTTAGGGTATGGCTACACCTTC	CASSPRQGLGYGYTF
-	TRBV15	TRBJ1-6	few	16	TGTGCCACCAGCAGAGTTCCCGGGTCTGGTAATTCACCCCTCCACTTT	CATSRVPGSGNSPLHF
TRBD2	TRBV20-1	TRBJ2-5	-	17	TGCAGTGCTAGAGACACGGGACTAGCGGGACGCCAAGAGACCCAGTACTTC	CSARDTGLAGRQETQYF
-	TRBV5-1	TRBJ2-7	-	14	TGCGCCAGCAGCTCCTCACTAGAACCATACGAGCAGTACTTC	CASSSSLEPYEQYF
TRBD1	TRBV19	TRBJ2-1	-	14	TGTGCCAGTAGTCCGGGCCCGGGGACAGTTGAGCAGTTCTTC	CASSPGPGTVEQFF
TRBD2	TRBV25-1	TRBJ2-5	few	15	TGTGCCAGCAGTGATCTAGCGGGATTCCAAGAGACCCAGTACTTC	CASSDLAGFQETQYF
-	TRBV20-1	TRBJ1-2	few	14	TGCAGTGCTTCAGGATCTCGGGGTAACTATGGCTACACCTTC	CSASGSRGNYGYTF
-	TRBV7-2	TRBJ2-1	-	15	TGTGCCAGCAGCTTTGGGGACGCCCGATACAATGAGCAGTTCTTC	CASSFGDARYNEQFF
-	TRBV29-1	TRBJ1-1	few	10	TGCAGCGTTGGGACAGAGGGTGCTTTCTTT	CSVGTEGAFF
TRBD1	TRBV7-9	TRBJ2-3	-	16	TGTGCCAGCAGCTCCGGGACAGGATATCCCACAGATACGCAGTATTTT	CASSSGTGYPTDTQYF
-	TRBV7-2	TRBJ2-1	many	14	TGTGCCAGCAGCTTAGACAGGATGGGGAATGAGCAGTTCTTC	CASSLDRMGNEQFF
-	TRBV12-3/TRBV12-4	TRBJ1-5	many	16	TGTGCCAGCAGGCCCGGGGGCGCGGATAGCAATCAGCCCCAGCATTTT	CASRPGGADSNQPQHF
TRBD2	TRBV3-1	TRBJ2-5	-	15	TGTGCCAGCAGCCAAGATCGGGGGGATGGGGAGACCCAGTACTTC	CASSQDRGDGETQYF
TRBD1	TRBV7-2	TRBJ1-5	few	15	TGTGCCAGCAGTTCGTCCGGGACAGGGATTCAGCCCCAGCATTTT	CASSSSGTGIQPQHF
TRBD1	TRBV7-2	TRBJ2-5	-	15	TGTGCCAGCAGCTTAGTTGGACAGGGGTTGGAGACCCAGTACTTC	CASSLVGQGLETQYF
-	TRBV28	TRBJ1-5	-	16	TGTGCCAGCAGTGCCGGGGGCAGAATCTCTTATCAGCCCCAGCATTTT	CASSAGGRISYQPQHF
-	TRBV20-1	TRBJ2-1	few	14	TGCAGTGCTAGGTGGCTCCTTTTGGCCAATGAGCAGTTCTTC	CSARWLLLANEQFF
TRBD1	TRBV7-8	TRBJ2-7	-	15	TGTGCCAGCAGCTTGGGCAGGGGGCTGACCTACGAGCAGTACTTC	CASSLGRGLTYEQYF
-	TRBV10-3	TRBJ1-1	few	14	TGTGCCATCAGTTCAGATCCCATGAACACTGAAGCTTTCTTT	CAISSDPMNTEAFF
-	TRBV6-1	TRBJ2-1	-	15	TGTGCCAGCAGCATACTTTCCGGGTTCTACAATGAGCAGTTCTTC	CASSILSGFYNEQFF
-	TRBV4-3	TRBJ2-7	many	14	TGCGCCAGCAGCCTCAGCGGAGGGTTCTACGAGCAGTACTTC	CASSLSGGFYEQYF
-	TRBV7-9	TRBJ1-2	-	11	TGTGCCGAGGAGGGGAACTATGGCTACACCTTC	CAEEGNYGYTF
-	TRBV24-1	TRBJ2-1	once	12	TGTGCCACCAGTGTAGGGGTCGGCCGGCAGTTCTTC	CATSVGVGRQFF
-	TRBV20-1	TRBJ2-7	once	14	TGCAGTGCTAGCCCCCGGGGGAGCTCCTACGAGCAGTACTTC	CSASPRGSSYEQYF
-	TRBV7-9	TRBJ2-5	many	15	TGTGCCAGCAGCTTAAGTTTTCCGGTGTGGGAGACCCAGTACTTC	CASSLSFPVWETQYF
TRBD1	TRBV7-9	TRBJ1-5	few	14	TGTGCCAGCAGCCAGGGGACAGGGGGACGGCCCCAGCATTTT	CASSQGTGGRPQHF
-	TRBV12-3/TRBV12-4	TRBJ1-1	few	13	TGTGCCAGCAGTTTCATGTCGAGGGCTGAAGCTTTCTTT	CASSFMSRAEAFF
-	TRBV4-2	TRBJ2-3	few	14	TGTGCCAGCAGCTTTCGGGACGGGGCAGATACGCAGTATTTT	CASSFRDGADTQYF
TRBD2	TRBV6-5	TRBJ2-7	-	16	TGTGCCAGCAGTTCGCCCCGGACTAGCGGGAGCTACGAGCAGTACTTC	CASSSPRTSGSYEQYF
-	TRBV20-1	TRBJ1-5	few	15	TGCAGTGCTAGAAGCAAACAGGGCTACAATCAGCCCCAGCATTTT	CSARSKQGYNQPQHF
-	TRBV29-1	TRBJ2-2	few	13	TGCAGCGTCTCGGAGACAAACACCGGGGAGCTGTTTTTT	CSVSETNTGELFF
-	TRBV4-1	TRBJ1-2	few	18	TGCGCCAGCAGCCAAGTGGGTACAGGCGGGACTCGGAACTATGGCTACACCTTC	CASSQVGTGGTRNYGYTF
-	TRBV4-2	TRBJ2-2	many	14	TGTGCCAGCAGCCAAGATTCGAACACCGGGGAGCTGTTTTTT	CASSQDSNTGELFF
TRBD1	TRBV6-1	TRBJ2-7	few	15	TGTGCCAGCAGTAGCTGGACAGGTGTCTCCTACGAGCAGTACTTC	CASSSWTGVSYEQYF
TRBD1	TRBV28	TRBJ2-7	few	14	TGTGCCAGCAGTGACAGGGGAAGCTCCTACGAGCAGTACTTC	CASSDRGSSYEQYF
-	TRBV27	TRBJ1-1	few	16	TGTGCCAGCAGTTTACTCGCCGACAGGATGAACACTGAAGCTTTCTTT	CASSLLADRMNTEAFF
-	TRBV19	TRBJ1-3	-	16	TGTGCCAGTAGCCCGCAGAACCAGGGTGACGGAAACACCATATATTTT	CASSPQNQGDGNTIYF